This passage covers 30 T cell receptor beta chains from one sample sequenced in a study of blood T cell repertoires in COVID-19. Assay: immunoSEQ multiplex PCR; the TCRdb copy retains only in-frame clones and omits some. The sample contains about 220,000 clones, more than 85% of which appear only once. What was sequenced was peripheral blood. Receptors were obtained from a woman between 50 and 59 years old with COVID-19, enrolled during active disease.

The V and J genes are TRBV6-5 and TRBJ1-2; D unresolved. V was pared by 8 bases and J by 8 bases, with 18 bases between. This CDR3 is 13 amino acids long. Germline V gene sequence: CDR1 MNHEY, CDR2 SVGAGI. In nucleotides, the CDR3 is TGTGCCAGCTTGGTGACCGGACTGATGGGCTACACCTTC. It encodes CASLVTGLMGYTF.

The chain combines TRBV2 with TRBJ2-7, with TRBD1 identical over 7 bases. Germline V gene lookup returns CDR1 SNHLY and CDR2 FYNNEI. This CDR3 comprises 14 residues. V shed 6 bases and J 4 bases; nucleotides not matched to a gene: 9. DNA of the CDR3: TGTGCCAGCAGGTCAGGGACAGAGATTTACGAGCAGTACTTC. This sequence encodes CASRSGTEIYEQYF.

The rearrangement uses TRBV6-4 and TRBJ1-2, with 7 nucleotides matching TRBD1. The ends lost 8 bases at V and 0 bases at J; junction bases unmatched: 3. The germline CDR1 and CDR2 sequences are MRHNA and SNTAGT. The CDR3 runs 13 residues. The CDR3 loop is CASRQGTNYGYTF. The DNA of the CDR3 is TGTGCCAGCCGACAGGGAACTAACTATGGCTACACCTTC.

The chain recombines TRBV6-5 with TRBJ2-2; 9 bases match TRBD2. Germline CDR1 reads MNHEY; CDR2 reads SVGAGI. The V gene end was trimmed by 7 bases and the J gene end by 3 bases; junction bases not matched to a gene: 3. The CDR3 is 14 amino acids. The CDR3 reads CASTRGGDTGELFF. CDR3 bases: TGTGCCAGCACTCGCGGGGGGGACACCGGGGAGCTGTTTTTT.

This clone turned up a few times. The CDR3 bases are TGTGCCAGCAGCACTCGACAGGGGGTAACTGGAAACACCATATATTTT. Encoded protein: CASSTRQGVTGNTIYF. The V call is TRBV7-6, the J call TRBJ1-3; 9 nucleotides align to TRBD1. Per germline, CDR1 SGHVS and CDR2 FNYEAQ. The CDR3 extends over 16 amino acids. J gave up 2 bases and V 5 bases, and 7 bases lay outside the gene matches.

The V gene is TRBV7-6, the J gene TRBJ2-4; TRBD2 is a possible D gene (6 bases). This CDR3 spans 16 amino acids. Germline V gives CDR1 SGHVS, CDR2 FNYEAQ. Trimming stripped 4 bases from V and 2 bases from J, with 15 bases between. CDR3 amino acids: CASSSGPGRSKNIQYF. The CDR3 DNA is TGTGCCAGCAGCTCAGGACCAGGGAGGTCCAAAAACATTCAGTACTTC. Full variable domain (missing parts from reference TRBV7-6 and TRBJ2-4): GAGVSQSPRYKVTKRGQDVALRCDPISGHVSLYWYRQALGQGPEFLTYFNYEAQQDKSGLPNDRFSAERPEGSISTLTIQRTEQRDSAMYRCASSSGPGRSKNIQYFGAGTRLSVL.

This clone was observed once. The CDR3 bases are TGTGCCAGCAGGCGGGCCTTCCAAGAGACCCAGTACTTC. This translates into CASRRAFQETQYF. J is TRBJ2-5 and V is TRBV2, with a weak D call TRBD2 (5 bases). The CDR3 has 13 amino acids. The V gene lost 6 bases and the J gene lost 1 base, with 9 bases spanning the gap. Germline CDR1 is SNHLY and CDR2 is FYNNEI. The full variable domain, in which reference TRBV2 and TRBJ2-5 provide the parts outside the CDR3, is EPEVTQTPSHQVTQMGQEVILRCVPISNHLYFYWYRQILGQKVEFLVSFYNNEISEKSEIFDDQFSVERPDGSNFTLKIRSTKLEDSAMYFCASRRAFQETQYFGPGTRLLVL.

The rearrangement uses TRBV6-2 or TRBV6-3 and TRBJ2-1, with D possibly TRBD2 on 6 matching bases. CDR1 MNHEY and CDR2 SVGEGT come from the germline V gene. With 4 bases removed from V and 7 bases from J, the gap between germline ends came to 17 bases. The CDR3 has 15 residues. CDR3 protein: CASSLTLGGVNEQFF. Here the CDR3 DNA reads TGTGCCAGCAGTTTAACACTAGGAGGGGTAAATGAGCAGTTCTTC.

The chain employs TRBV19 and TRBJ2-2; TRBD1 agrees at 7 bases. V trimming: 6 bases; J trimming: 0 bases; junction bases outside the gene matches: 7. The CDR3 loop spans 16 amino acids. CDR1 and CDR2 from the germline V gene are LNHDA and SQIVND (reference sequence). The CDR3 loop is CASSRDSSSNTGELFF. The CDR3 nucleotides read TGTGCCAGTAGCCGGGACAGCTCGTCGAACACCGGGGAGCTGTTTTTT.

J is TRBJ1-6 and V is TRBV19; D is perhaps TRBD1 (5 bases). Between the trimmed V and J ends, which lost 5 bases and 8 bases, there was a span of 16 bases. The CDR3 loop spans 15 amino acids. Germline V gene lookup returns CDR1 LNHDA and CDR2 SQIVND (reference sequence). CDR3 region: CASSLTFLGDSPLHF. The CDR3, as DNA: TGTGCCAGTAGTCTCACCTTCCTAGGGGATTCACCCCTCCACTTT.

V and J are TRBV29-1 and TRBJ2-1; the D gene is possibly TRBD1 (7 bases). Germline V lookup: CDR1 SQVTM, CDR2 ANQGSEA. This CDR3 is built from 12 residues. Trimming removed 3 bases at V and 7 bases at J, with 10 bases between. In nucleotides, the CDR3 is TGCAGCGTTGACCAGGGGGGTAATGAGCAGTTCTTC. Its translation is CSVDQGGNEQFF.

This clone came up once. The chain has TRBV30 and TRBJ2-5, with D possibly TRBD2 on 7 matching bases. CDR3 size: 13 residues. The germline V gene encodes CDR1 GTSNPN and CDR2 SVGIG (reference sequence). The DNA of the CDR3 is TGTGCAATGGAAAGGGGGGGCGAAGAGACCCAGTACTTC. It specifies CAMERGGEETQYF.

The rearrangement joins TRBV25-1 to TRBJ1-1; possibly TRBD1 for D (5 bases). Trimming pared 3 bases from V and 3 bases from J, leaving 8 bases between. This CDR3 has 13 amino acids. Germline V CDR1 and CDR2: MGHDK, SYGVNS. The CDR3 nucleotides are TGTGCCAGCAGTGATGCAGGGCACACTGAAGCTTTCTTT. It codes for CASSDAGHTEAFF.

The chain couples TRBV12-5 to TRBJ2-1, with a possible D match to TRBD2 (5 bases). CDR3 size: 13 residues. CDR1 and CDR2 (germline): LGHNT, FRNRAP. V lost 7 bases and J lost 12, with 19 bases in between. CDR3 protein: CASDQSTLGMQFF. CDR3 bases: TGTGCTAGTGACCAATCGACCCTCGGGATGCAGTTCTTC.

The V and J genes are TRBV12-5 and TRBJ2-1; 10 bases line up with TRBD2. The trim removed 5 bases at V and 8 bases at J, leaving 9 bases unmatched. CDR1 and CDR2 (germline): LGHNT, FRNRAP. The CDR3 contains 15 residues. This CDR3 reads CASGDQRGGRYEQFF. Written as DNA, the CDR3 is TGTGCTAGTGGTGACCAGCGGGGGGGCAGATATGAGCAGTTCTTC. The entire variable domain, with the rest obtained from reference TRBV12-5 and TRBJ2-1, is as follows: DARVTQTPRHKVTEMGQEVTMRCQPILGHNTVFWYRQTMMQGLELLAYFRNRAPLDDSGMPKDRFSAEMPDATLATLKIQPSEPRDSAVYFCASGDQRGGRYEQFFGPGTRLTVL.

This chain connects TRBV15 to TRBJ2-3, with 7 bases fitting TRBD1. Germline loops: CDR1 LNHNV, CDR2 YYDKDF (reference sequence). V shed 7 bases and J 1 base; nucleotides not matched to a gene: 2. The CDR3 spans 13 residues. In DNA, the CDR3 is TGTGCCACCAAAGACAGGGGCACAGATACGCAGTATTTT. Protein: CATKDRGTDTQYF.

V usage is TRBV11-3 and J usage is TRBJ2-2, with 7 bases that match TRBD1. The CDR3 spans 13 residues. V lost 6 bases and J lost 3; bases outside the gene matches: 1. The germline CDR1 and CDR2 sequences are SGHNT and YENEEA. CDR3 sequence: CASSQGDTGELFF. The DNA of the CDR3 is TGTGCCAGCAGTCAGGGGGACACCGGGGAGCTGTTTTTT.

V is TRBV5-1 and J is TRBJ1-1; D is perhaps TRBD1 (5 bases). The CDR3 runs to 15 residues. V lost 3 bases to trimming and J lost 0 bases, with 12 bases between them. Germline V CDR1 and CDR2: SGHRS, YFSETQ. In nucleotides, the CDR3 is TGCGCCAGCAGCTGGAAGACAGACATGAACACTGAAGCTTTCTTT. Amino acid sequence: CASSWKTDMNTEAFF.

This clone was observed a few times. The chain joins TRBV6-6 to TRBJ1-2; D remains ambiguous. The CDR3 is 15 residues long. The V gene's germline CDR1 is MNHNY and CDR2 SVGAGI (reference sequence). V lost 0 bases and J 0 bases, leaving 8 bases between the germline ends. The CDR3 loop reads CASSYSLAANYGYTF. The CDR3 nucleotides read TGTGCCAGCAGTTACTCGTTGGCAGCTAACTATGGCTACACCTTC.

The chain joins TRBV6-5 to TRBJ1-4; D gene uncertain. The CDR3 is 14 residues long. V shed 7 bases and J shed 2 bases, with 11 bases lying between them. The germline V gene encodes CDR1 MNHEY and CDR2 SVGAGI. In nucleotides, the CDR3 is TGTGCCAGCAAGACCGACGGGACTAATGAAAAACTGTTTTTT. This sequence encodes CASKTDGTNEKLFF.

The genes are TRBV5-1 and TRBJ1-1; tentatively, D is TRBD1 (6 bases). Germline loops: CDR1 SGHRS, CDR2 YFSETQ. Between the trimmed V and J ends, which lost 0 bases and 4 bases, there was a span of 13 bases. This CDR3 is built from 15 residues. CDR3 region: CASSLDPGEGTEAFF. The CDR3 DNA sequence: TGCGCCAGCAGCTTGGACCCAGGGGAGGGCACTGAAGCTTTCTTT.

The chain combines TRBV6-5 with TRBJ2-7; D is ambiguous. Trimming took off 6 bases at V and 3 bases at J, with 15 bases between the two ends. CDR1 MNHEY and CDR2 SVGAGI come from the germline V gene. The CDR3 contains 14 residues. CDR3 loop: CASSLPGKFYEQYV. The CDR3 DNA is TGTGCCAGCAGCCTACCAGGCAAATTCTACGAGCAGTACGTC.

The chain is built from TRBV28 and TRBJ2-1, with 7 bases identical to TRBD2. CDR1 is MDHEN, CDR2 SYDVKM, per germline. This CDR3 is built from 14 residues. J was trimmed by 4 bases and V by 7 bases; bases with no gene match: 7. CDR3 sequence: CASKAGGEYNEQFF. The CDR3 DNA reads as TGTGCCAGCAAAGCTGGGGGGGAGTACAATGAGCAGTTCTTC.

The chain has TRBV5-1 and TRBJ1-4; the match to TRBD1 covers 7 bases. The CDR3 is 15 residues long. J was trimmed by 0 bases and V by 2 bases; bases with no gene match: 1. CDR1 is SGHRS, CDR2 YFSETQ, per germline. CDR3 protein: CASSFQGATNEKLFF. DNA for the CDR3: TGCGCCAGCAGCTTTCAGGGGGCAACTAATGAAAAACTGTTTTTT.

The CDR3 DNA follows: TGTGCCAGCAGCTTCACGACAGGAAGAATGAACACTGAAGCTTTCTTT. Amino acids: CASSFTTGRMNTEAFF. J is TRBJ1-1 and V is TRBV7-8; possible D gene TRBD1, 6 bases. V was pared by 3 bases and J by 0 bases, with 14 bases between. CDR1 is SGHVS and CDR2 is FQNEAQ in the germline V gene. The CDR3 has 16 amino acids.

The CDR3 protein is CASSVELNTEAFF. The CDR3 region has the DNA TGTGCCAGCAGCGTAGAACTTAACACTGAAGCTTTCTTT. V usage is TRBV9 and J usage is TRBJ1-1; D ambiguous. The CDR3 loop spans 13 amino acids. The V gene lost 0 bases and the J gene lost 2 bases, with 5 bases spanning the gap. CDR1 is SGDLS, CDR2 YYNGEE, per germline.

The chain uses TRBV6-5 and TRBJ2-1; TRBD2 matches 8 bases. The CDR3 has 16 residues. Germline V gives CDR1 MNHEY, CDR2 SVGAGI. With V trimmed by 4 bases and J by 8 bases, 13 bases remained unmatched. The CDR3 region has the DNA TGTGCCAGCAGTTCCCGTCGGGGGGGCGGCTTAGATGAGCAGTTCTTC. Its protein product is CASSSRRGGGLDEQFF.

The rearrangement links TRBV7-2 to TRBJ2-2, with 9 bases aligning to TRBD2. The germline V gene has CDR1 SGHTA and CDR2 FQGNSA. V lost 3 bases to trimming and J lost 5 bases; unmatched junction nucleotides: 7. The CDR3 spans 16 residues. The CDR3 reads CASSLSGGLRTGELFF. The CDR3 nucleotides read TGTGCCAGCAGCTTGAGCGGGGGGCTGAGGACCGGGGAGCTGTTTTTT.

The chain joins TRBV13 to TRBJ2-7; weak D call: TRBD1 (8 bases). The V end was cut by 5 bases, the J end by 2 bases, with 16 bases between. There are 15 residues in the CDR3. The V gene's germline CDR1 is PRHDT and CDR2 FYEKMQ (reference sequence). CDR3 protein: CASSQGGTGPYEQYF. The CDR3 nucleotides are TGTGCCAGCAGCCAGGGGGGGACAGGACCCTACGAGCAGTACTTC.

The chain is built from TRBV5-1 and TRBJ1-1; D unresolved. V lost 0 bases to trimming and J lost 0 bases, with 9 bases between them. Germline assignment: CDR1 SGHRS and CDR2 YFSETQ. The CDR3 extends over 15 amino acids. In DNA, the CDR3 is TGCGCCAGCAGCTTGGCCCCGGGAGTGAACACTGAAGCTTTCTTT. Protein product: CASSLAPGVNTEAFF.